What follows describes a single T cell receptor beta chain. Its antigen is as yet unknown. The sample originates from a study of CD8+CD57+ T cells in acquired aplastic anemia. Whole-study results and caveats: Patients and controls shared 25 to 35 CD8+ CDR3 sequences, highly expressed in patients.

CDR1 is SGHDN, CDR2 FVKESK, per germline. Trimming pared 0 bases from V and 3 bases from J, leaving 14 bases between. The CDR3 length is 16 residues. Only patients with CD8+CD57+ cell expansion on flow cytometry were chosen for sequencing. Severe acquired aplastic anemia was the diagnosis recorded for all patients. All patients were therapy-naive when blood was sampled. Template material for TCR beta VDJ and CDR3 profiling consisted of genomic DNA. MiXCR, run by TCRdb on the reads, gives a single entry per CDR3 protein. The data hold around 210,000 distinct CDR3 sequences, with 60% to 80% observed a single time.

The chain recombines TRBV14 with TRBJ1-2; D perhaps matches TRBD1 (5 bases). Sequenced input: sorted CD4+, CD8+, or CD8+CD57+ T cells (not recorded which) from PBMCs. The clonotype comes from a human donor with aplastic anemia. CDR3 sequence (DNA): TGTGCCAGCAGCCAAGATCGCGGGGTAGGGGACTATGGCTACACCTTC. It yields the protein CASSQDRGVGDYGYTF.